The rows below give T cell receptor beta chains drawn from one sample of a study of naive and memory T cell subsets. MiXCR, applied by TCRdb to the UMI-ligation and nested PCR reads, yields one record per CDR3 protein. The table shows around 100,000 distinct CDR3 sequences, with about 14% occurring only once. The sample was naive CD8+ T cells from blood. Source of these receptors: a human donor in good health. Each CDR3 is given with its conserved first and last residue. The D gene is left open where the match is weak. The size of a clone is reported for some rows only, either as once, few or many, or as a class for expanded clones.

>once|.|TRBV10-3|TRBJ2-5
TGTGCCATCAGTGAGACATCCGGGGGCTTAGAGACCCAGTACTTC
CAISETSGGLETQYF
>.|.|TRBV7-9|TRBJ2-1
TGTGCCAGCAGCTTAGTAGAAGTGGACGAGCAGTTCTTC
CASSLVEVDEQFF
>.|TRBD2|TRBV7-8|TRBJ2-7
TGTGCCAGCAGCTACAGGACTAGCGGAGACGAGCAGTACTTC
CASSYRTSGDEQYF
>few|.|TRBV13|TRBJ1-4
TGTGCCAGCAGCTCCAGGCCCTCGGACAAAGAAAAACTGTTTTTT
CASSSRPSDKEKLFF
>.|TRBD2|TRBV5-4|TRBJ2-7
TGTGCCAGCAGCCTATGGACTAGCTACGAGCAGTACTTC
CASSLWTSYEQYF
>few|TRBD2|TRBV2|TRBJ2-3
TGTGCCAGCAGTGAATGGGGCGGGGGAAGCACAGATACGCAGTATTTT
CASSEWGGGSTDTQYF
>.|TRBD1|TRBV4-3|TRBJ1-1
TGCGCCAGCAGCCCAAAGACAGGGGGAATCACTGAAGCTTTCTTT
CASSPKTGGITEAFF
>few|.|TRBV25-1|TRBJ1-2
TGTGCCAGCAGTGAATGGGGGGGGAGCTATGGCTACACCTTC
CASSEWGGSYGYTF
>many|.|TRBV6-2/TRBV6-3|TRBJ2-3
TGTGCCAGCAGTTTCCTAGCCGTCACAGATACGCAGTATTTT
CASSFLAVTDTQYF
>.|.|TRBV24-1|TRBJ2-3
TGTGCCACCATCCCCCCCCGGAATACGCAGTATTTT
CATIPPRNTQYF
>many|.|TRBV29-1|TRBJ2-4
TGCAGCGTTGTGGAGGCCGGAAACATTCAGTACTTC
CSVVEAGNIQYF
>few|.|TRBV7-9|TRBJ2-7
TGTGCCAGCAGCTTGGTGGGCAGGGACTACGAGCAGTACTTC
CASSLVGRDYEQYF
>few|.|TRBV20-1|TRBJ1-1
TGCAGTGCTAGGACCCCCGGCCAAAGGGACACTGAAGCTTTCTTT
CSARTPGQRDTEAFF
>many|TRBD1|TRBV29-1|TRBJ2-7
TGCAGCGTTACAGGGGGTCACTTATACGAGCAGTACTTC
CSVTGGHLYEQYF
>.|.|TRBV29-1|TRBJ2-7
TGCAGCGTTAGTAGCTCCTACGAGCAGTACTTC
CSVSSSYEQYF
>many|TRBD1|TRBV11-1|TRBJ1-1
TGTGCCAGCAGCTTATTTCCGGGACAGGCTGCTCCTGAAGCTTTCTTT
CASSLFPGQAAPEAFF
>few|.|TRBV25-1|TRBJ2-3
TGTGCCAGCAGTGCTCCGACGGCGGGGAGCACAGATACGCAGTATTTT
CASSAPTAGSTDTQYF
>.|.|TRBV21-1|TRBJ1-5
TGTGCCAGCAGCAAAGTGAGACAGAATCAGCCCCAGCATTTT
CASSKVRQNQPQHF
>few|.|TRBV7-9|TRBJ2-3
TGTGCCAGCAGCTTAGGACTACTCCGCACAGATACGCAGTATTTT
CASSLGLLRTDTQYF
>.|.|TRBV29-1|TRBJ2-7
TGCAGCGTTGAGACCGGGACCTCCTACGAGCAGTACTTC
CSVETGTSYEQYF
>few|.|TRBV29-1|TRBJ1-2
TGCAGCGCAGCCCACCCGCTGGAAGGCTACACCTTC
CSAAHPLEGYTF
>few|.|TRBV6-4|TRBJ1-2
TGTGCCAGCGATGGGACGCCCGCTTTCAATGGCTACACCTTC
CASDGTPAFNGYTF
>few|.|TRBV7-9|TRBJ2-1
TGTGCCAGCAGCTTACCTGTAAGCTCCTACAATGAGCAGTTCTTC
CASSLPVSSYNEQFF
>few|.|TRBV6-5|TRBJ2-1
TGTGCCAGCCAGGAGTACAATGAGCAGTTCTTC
CASQEYNEQFF
>few|.|TRBV14|TRBJ2-1
TGTGCCAGCAGCCAAGAAAGGACCGGGGAGTTCTTC
CASSQERTGEFF
>many|.|TRBV10-3|TRBJ2-7
TGTGCCATCAGTGGGACCCAAACAGCAGGGCTGGAGCAGTACTTC
CAISGTQTAGLEQYF
>few|TRBD1|TRBV19|TRBJ1-2
TGTGCCAGTCGGCCCGGGACAGGGCTTGGCTACACCTTC
CASRPGTGLGYTF
>once|TRBD1|TRBV5-5|TRBJ2-7
TGTGCCAGCAGCTTTCTATGGGGGACAGGCTACGAGCAGTACTTC
CASSFLWGTGYEQYF
>.|TRBD1|TRBV7-9|TRBJ2-7
TGTGCCAGCAGCCTGCTTTCTGGGACAGGGGCGAACGAGCAGTACTTC
CASSLLSGTGANEQYF
>few|TRBD2|TRBV29-1|TRBJ2-1
TGCAGCACCCCTCAACCGGGACTAGCGGACTACAATGAGCAGTTCTTC
CSTPQPGLADYNEQFF
>many|.|TRBV6-2/TRBV6-3|TRBJ2-5
TGTGCCAGCAGTTACTCGATCGGTTTGCGGGGGCCCCTCCGGGAGACCCAGTACTTC
CASSYSIGLRGPLRETQYF
>many|.|TRBV20-1|TRBJ1-2
TGCAGTGCTGGTGCAAATGGCTACACCTTC
CSAGANGYTF
>.|.|TRBV7-9|TRBJ2-6
TGTGCCAGCAGCTTAAAGAGTACACGCTCTGGGGCCAACGTCCTGACTTTC
CASSLKSTRSGANVLTF
>few|.|TRBV5-1|TRBJ2-6
TGCGCCAGCAGCTTGTTAACAGGGAATGCTGGGGCCAACGTCCTGACTTTC
CASSLLTGNAGANVLTF
>many|.|TRBV12-3/TRBV12-4|TRBJ1-3
TGTGCCAGCCCCGGACTATATTTT
CASPGLYF
>.|TRBD2|TRBV7-9|TRBJ2-7
TGTGCCAGCAGCGAAGTAGGCGGGAGGAACTACGAGCAGTACTTC
CASSEVGGRNYEQYF
>.|TRBD2|TRBV11-2|TRBJ2-1
TGTGCCAGCAGCTTGCAGACTAGCGGCTACAATGAGCAGTTCTTC
CASSLQTSGYNEQFF
>many|TRBD1|TRBV29-1|TRBJ1-1
TGCAGCGCCCAGACAGGGCTGAACACTGAAGCTTTCTTT
CSAQTGLNTEAFF
>many|.|TRBV4-3|TRBJ2-2
TGCGCCAGCAGAGGAGTTGCGAGCACCGGGGAGCTGTTTTTT
CASRGVASTGELFF
>.|.|TRBV7-9|TRBJ1-5
TGTGCCAGCAGCTTAGACGGCAGTAACCAGCATTTT
CASSLDGSNQHF
>.|.|TRBV7-9|TRBJ1-5
TGTGCCAGCAGCTTAGAGATTGGAGGGAACAATCAGCCCCAGCATTTT
CASSLEIGGNNQPQHF
>.|TRBD1|TRBV20-1|TRBJ2-7
TGCAGTGCTACGGGACAGGGGTTCTCGGACGAGCAGTACTTC
CSATGQGFSDEQYF
>.|.|TRBV29-1|TRBJ1-5
TGCAGCGTTTGGGGGGGGGGAAATCAGCCCCAGCATTTT
CSVWGGGNQPQHF
>.|.|TRBV19|TRBJ2-1
TGTGCCAGTAGTTCCCTACCGAGCTCCTACAATGAGCAGTTCTTC
CASSSLPSSYNEQFF
>many|.|TRBV13|TRBJ2-3
TGTGCCAGCAAAACTAGCACAGATACGCAGTATTTT
CASKTSTDTQYF
>few|TRBD1|TRBV6-5|TRBJ2-3
TGTGCCAGCAGGGACCTGGACAGGGCTAGCACAGATACGCAGTATTTT
CASRDLDRASTDTQYF
>many|TRBD1|TRBV7-6|TRBJ1-5
TGTGCCAGCAGCCCAGGACAGGGACTAAATCAGCCCCAGCATTTT
CASSPGQGLNQPQHF
>.|.|TRBV4-2|TRBJ2-7
TGTGCCAGCACTTGGGACTTAAACTACGAGCAGTACTTC
CASTWDLNYEQYF